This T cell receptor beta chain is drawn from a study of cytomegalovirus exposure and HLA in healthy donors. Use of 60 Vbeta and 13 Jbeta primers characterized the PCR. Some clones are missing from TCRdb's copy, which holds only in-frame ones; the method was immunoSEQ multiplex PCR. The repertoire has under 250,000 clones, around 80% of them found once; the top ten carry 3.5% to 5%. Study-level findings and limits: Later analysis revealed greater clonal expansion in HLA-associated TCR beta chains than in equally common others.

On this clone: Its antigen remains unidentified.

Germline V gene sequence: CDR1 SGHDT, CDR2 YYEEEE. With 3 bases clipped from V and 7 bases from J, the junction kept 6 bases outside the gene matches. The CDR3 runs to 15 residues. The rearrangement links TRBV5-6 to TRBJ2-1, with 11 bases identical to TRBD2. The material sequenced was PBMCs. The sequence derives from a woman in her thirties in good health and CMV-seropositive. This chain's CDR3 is CASSWASGRMNEQFF. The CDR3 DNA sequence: TGTGCCAGCAGCTGGGCTAGCGGGAGGATGAATGAGCAGTTCTTC.